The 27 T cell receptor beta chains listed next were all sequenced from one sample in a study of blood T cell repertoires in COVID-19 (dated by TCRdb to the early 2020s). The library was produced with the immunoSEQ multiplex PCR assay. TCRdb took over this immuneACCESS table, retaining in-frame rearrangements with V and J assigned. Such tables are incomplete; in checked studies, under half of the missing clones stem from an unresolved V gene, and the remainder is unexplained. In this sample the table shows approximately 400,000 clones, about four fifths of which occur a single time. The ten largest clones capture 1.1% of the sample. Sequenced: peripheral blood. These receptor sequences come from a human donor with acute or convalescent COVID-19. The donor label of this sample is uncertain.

CDR3 loop: CASSQAGQVNTEAFF. The CDR3 nucleotides are TGTGCCAGCAGCCAGGCGGGACAGGTGAACACTGAAGCTTTCTTT. The J gene is TRBJ1-1, the V gene TRBV14; 8 bases match TRBD1. Germline V gene data show CDR1 as SGHDN and CDR2 as FVKESK. There are 15 residues in the CDR3. Trimming at V came to 3 bases and at J to 0 bases, leaving 3 bases not matched to a gene.

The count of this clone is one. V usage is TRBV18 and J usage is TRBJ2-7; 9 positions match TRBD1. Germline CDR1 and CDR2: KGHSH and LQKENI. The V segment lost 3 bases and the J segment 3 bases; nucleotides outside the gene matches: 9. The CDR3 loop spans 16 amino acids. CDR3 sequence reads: CASSPSGQGRFYEQYF. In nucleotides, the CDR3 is TGTGCCAGCTCACCCTCTGGACAGGGGAGATTCTACGAGCAGTACTTC.

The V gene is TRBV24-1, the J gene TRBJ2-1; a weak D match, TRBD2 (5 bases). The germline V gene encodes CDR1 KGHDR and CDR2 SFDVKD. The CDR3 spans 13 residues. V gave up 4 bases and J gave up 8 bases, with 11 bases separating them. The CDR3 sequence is CATSDPGLDEQFF. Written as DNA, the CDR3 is TGTGCCACCAGTGACCCAGGACTTGATGAGCAGTTCTTC.

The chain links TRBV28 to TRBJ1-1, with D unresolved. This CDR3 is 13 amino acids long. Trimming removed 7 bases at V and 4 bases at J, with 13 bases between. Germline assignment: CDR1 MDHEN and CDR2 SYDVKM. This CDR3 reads CASNRGRFTEAFF. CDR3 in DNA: TGTGCCAGCAACCGGGGTAGGTTCACTGAAGCTTTCTTT.

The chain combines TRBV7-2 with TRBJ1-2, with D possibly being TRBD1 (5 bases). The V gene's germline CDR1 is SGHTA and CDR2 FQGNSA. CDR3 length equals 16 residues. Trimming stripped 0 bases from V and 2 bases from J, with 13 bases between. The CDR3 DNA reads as TGTGCCAGCAGCTTAGCCACGGGGGTAACCAACTATGGCTACACCTTC. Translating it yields CASSLATGVTNYGYTF.

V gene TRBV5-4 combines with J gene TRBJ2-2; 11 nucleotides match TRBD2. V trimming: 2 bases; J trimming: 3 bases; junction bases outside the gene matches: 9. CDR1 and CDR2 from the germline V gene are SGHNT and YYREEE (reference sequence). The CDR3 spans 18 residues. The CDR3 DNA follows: TGTGCCAGCAGCTTCTCAGGGCTAGCGGGGGGTCACACCGGGGAGCTGTTTTTT. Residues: CASSFSGLAGGHTGELFF.

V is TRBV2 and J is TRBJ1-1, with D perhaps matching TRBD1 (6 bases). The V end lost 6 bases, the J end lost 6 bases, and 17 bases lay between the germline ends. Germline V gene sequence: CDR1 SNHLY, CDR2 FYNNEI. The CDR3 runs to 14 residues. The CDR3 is CASSTHPQGAEAFF. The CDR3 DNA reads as TGTGCCAGCAGCACGCACCCACAGGGCGCTGAAGCTTTCTTT. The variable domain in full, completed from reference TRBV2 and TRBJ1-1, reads EPEVTQTPSHQVTQMGQEVILRCVPISNHLYFYWYRQILGQKVEFLVSFYNNEISEKSEIFDDQFSVERPDGSNFTLKIRSTKLEDSAMYFCASSTHPQGAEAFFGQGTRLTVV.

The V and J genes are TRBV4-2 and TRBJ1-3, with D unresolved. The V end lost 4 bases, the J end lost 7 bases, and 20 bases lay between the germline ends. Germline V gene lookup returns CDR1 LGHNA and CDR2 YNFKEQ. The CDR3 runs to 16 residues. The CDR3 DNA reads TGTGCCAGCAGCCCCTTTGTGACGGACTGGTTGAACACCATATATTTT. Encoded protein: CASSPFVTDWLNTIYF.

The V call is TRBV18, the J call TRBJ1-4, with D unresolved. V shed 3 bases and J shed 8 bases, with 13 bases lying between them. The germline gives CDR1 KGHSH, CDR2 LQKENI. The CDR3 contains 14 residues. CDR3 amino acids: CASSPTVWREKLFF. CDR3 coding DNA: TGTGCCAGCTCACCCACGGTTTGGAGAGAAAAACTGTTTTTT.

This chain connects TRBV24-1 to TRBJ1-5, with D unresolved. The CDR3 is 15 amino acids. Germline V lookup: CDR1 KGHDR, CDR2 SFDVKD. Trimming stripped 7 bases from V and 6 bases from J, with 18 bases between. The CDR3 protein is CATSSGPPGTQPQHF. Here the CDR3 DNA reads TGTGCCACCAGCTCGGGCCCGCCGGGAACTCAGCCCCAGCATTTT.

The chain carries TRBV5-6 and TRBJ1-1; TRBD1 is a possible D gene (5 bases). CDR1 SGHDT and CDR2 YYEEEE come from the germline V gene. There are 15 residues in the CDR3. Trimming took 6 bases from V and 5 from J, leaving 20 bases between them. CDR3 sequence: CASTKTGGRRTEAFF. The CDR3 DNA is TGTGCCAGCACCAAAACAGGAGGGCGCCGGACTGAAGCTTTCTTT. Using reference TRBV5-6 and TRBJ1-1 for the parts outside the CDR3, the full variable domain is DAGVTQSPTHLIKTRGQQVTLRCSPKSGHDTVSWYQQALGQGPQFIFQYYEEEERQRGNFPDRFSGHQFPNYSSELNVNALLLGDSALYLCASTKTGGRRTEAFFGQGTRLTVV.

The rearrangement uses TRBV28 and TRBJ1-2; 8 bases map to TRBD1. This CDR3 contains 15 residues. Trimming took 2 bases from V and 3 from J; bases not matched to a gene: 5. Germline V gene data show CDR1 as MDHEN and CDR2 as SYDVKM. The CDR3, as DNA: TGTGCCAGCAGTTTACAGGGGGCGTCATACTATGGCTACACCTTC. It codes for CASSLQGASYYGYTF.

The CDR3 reads CASSQLGAAEAFF. Here the CDR3 DNA reads TGTGCCAGCTCACAACTGGGGGCCGCTGAAGCTTTCTTT. The rearrangement links TRBV18 to TRBJ1-1; D may be TRBD1 (6 bases). CDR1 KGHSH and CDR2 LQKENI come from the germline V gene. The CDR3 spans 13 residues. V dropped 4 bases and J dropped 6 bases, with 12 bases sitting between them.

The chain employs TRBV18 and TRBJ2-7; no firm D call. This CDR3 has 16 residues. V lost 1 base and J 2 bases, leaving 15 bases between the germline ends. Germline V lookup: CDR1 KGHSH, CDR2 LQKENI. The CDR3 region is CASSPRIGGAAYEQYF. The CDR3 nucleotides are TGTGCCAGCTCACCACGTATCGGCGGAGCAGCCTACGAGCAGTACTTC.

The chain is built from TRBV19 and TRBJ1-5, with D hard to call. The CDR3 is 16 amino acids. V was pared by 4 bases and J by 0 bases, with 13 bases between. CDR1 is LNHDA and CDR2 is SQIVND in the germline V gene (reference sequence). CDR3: CASSTLARGSNQPQHF. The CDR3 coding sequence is TGTGCCAGTAGTACCCTGGCCCGGGGTAGCAATCAGCCCCAGCATTTT.

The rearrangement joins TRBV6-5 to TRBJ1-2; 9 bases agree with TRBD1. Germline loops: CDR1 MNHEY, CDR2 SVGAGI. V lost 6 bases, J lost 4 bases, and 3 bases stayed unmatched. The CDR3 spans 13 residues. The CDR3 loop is CASRQGASYGYTF. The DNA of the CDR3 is TGTGCCAGCAGACAGGGGGCCAGCTATGGCTACACCTTC.

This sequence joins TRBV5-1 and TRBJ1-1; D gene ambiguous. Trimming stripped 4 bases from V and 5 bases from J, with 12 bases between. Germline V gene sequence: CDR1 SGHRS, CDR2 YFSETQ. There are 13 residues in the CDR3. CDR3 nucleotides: TGCGCCAGCAGCCCCACACCTTGGACTGAAGCTTTCTTT. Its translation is CASSPTPWTEAFF. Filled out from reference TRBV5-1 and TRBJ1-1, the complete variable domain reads KAGVTQTPRYLIKTRGQQVTLSCSPISGHRSVSWYQQTPGQGLQFLFEYFSETQRNKGNFPGRFSGRQFSNSRSEMNVSTLELGDSALYLCASSPTPWTEAFFGQGTRLTVV.

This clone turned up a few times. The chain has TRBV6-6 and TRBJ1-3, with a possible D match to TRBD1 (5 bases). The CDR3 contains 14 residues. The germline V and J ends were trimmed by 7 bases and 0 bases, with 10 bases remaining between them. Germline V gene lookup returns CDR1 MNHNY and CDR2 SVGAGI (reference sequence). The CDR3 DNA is TGTGCCAGCACCCCGGGACTCTCTGGAAACACCATATATTTT. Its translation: CASTPGLSGNTIYF.

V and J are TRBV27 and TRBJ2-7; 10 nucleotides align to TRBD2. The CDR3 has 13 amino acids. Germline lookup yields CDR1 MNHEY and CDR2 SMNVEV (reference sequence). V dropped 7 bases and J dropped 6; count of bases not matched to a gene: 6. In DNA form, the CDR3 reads TGTGCCAGCAAACAAAGCGGGAGGGGCGAGCAGTACTTC. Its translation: CASKQSGRGEQYF.

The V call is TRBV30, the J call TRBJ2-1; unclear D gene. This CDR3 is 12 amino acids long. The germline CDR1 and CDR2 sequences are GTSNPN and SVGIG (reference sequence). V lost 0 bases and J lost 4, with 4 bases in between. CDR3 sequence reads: CAWSVLYNEQFF. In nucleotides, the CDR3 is TGTGCCTGGAGTGTACTATACAATGAGCAGTTCTTC.

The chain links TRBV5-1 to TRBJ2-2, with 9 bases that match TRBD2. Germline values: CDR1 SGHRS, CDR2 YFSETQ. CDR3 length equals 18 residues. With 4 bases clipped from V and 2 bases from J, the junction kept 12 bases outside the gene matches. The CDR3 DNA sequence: TGCGCCAGCAGCCCCTTGAGTAGCGGGAGCGTAAACACCGGGGAGCTGTTTTTT. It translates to CASSPLSSGSVNTGELFF. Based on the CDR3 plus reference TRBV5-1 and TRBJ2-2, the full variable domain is KAGVTQTPRYLIKTRGQQVTLSCSPISGHRSVSWYQQTPGQGLQFLFEYFSETQRNKGNFPGRFSGRQFSNSRSEMNVSTLELGDSALYLCASSPLSSGSVNTGELFFGEGSRLTVL.

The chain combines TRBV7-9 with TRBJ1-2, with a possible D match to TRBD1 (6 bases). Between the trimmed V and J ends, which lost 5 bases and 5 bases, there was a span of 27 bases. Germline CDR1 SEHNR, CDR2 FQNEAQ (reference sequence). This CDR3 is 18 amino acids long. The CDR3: CASSPRKGDPASIYGYTF. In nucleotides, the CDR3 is TGTGCCAGCAGCCCTAGAAAGGGGGATCCCGCGAGCATATATGGCTACACCTTC.

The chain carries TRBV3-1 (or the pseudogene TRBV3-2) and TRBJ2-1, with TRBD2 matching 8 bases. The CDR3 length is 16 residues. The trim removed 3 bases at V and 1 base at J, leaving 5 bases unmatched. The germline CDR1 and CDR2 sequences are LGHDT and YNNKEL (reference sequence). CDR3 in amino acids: CASSHAGGHSYNEQFF. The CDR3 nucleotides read TGTGCCAGCAGCCACGCGGGGGGACATTCCTACAATGAGCAGTTCTTC.

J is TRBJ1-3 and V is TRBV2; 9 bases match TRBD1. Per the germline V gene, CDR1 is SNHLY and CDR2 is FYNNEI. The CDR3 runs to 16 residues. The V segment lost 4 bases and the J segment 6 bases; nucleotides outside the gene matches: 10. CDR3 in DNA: TGTGCCAGCAGTGGGGGGTCCGACAGGGGGGAAAACACCATATATTTT. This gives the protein CASSGGSDRGENTIYF.

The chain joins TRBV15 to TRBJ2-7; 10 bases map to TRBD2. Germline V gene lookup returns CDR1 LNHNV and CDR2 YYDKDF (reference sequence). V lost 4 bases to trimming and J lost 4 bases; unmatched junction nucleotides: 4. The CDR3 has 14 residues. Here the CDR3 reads CATSTEREGYEQYF. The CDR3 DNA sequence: TGTGCCACCAGCACGGAGCGGGAGGGGTACGAGCAGTACTTC.

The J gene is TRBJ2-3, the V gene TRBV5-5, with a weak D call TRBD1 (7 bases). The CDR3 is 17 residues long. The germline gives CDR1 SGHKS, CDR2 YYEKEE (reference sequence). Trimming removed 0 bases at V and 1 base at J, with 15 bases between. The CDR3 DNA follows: TGTGCCAGCAGCTTGGTTGGGCAGGGGGGTCGCACAGATACGCAGTATTTT. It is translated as CASSLVGQGGRTDTQYF.

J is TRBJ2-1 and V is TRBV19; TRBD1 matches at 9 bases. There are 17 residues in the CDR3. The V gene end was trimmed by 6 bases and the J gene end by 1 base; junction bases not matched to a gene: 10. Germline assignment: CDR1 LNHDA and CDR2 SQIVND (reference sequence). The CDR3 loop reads CASSDLLGQGSYNEQFF. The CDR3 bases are TGTGCCAGTAGCGACTTACTGGGACAGGGATCCTACAATGAGCAGTTCTTC. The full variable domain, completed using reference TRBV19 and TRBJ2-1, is DGGITQSPKYLFRKEGQNVTLSCEQNLNHDAMYWYRQDPGQGLRLIYYSQIVNDFQKGDIAEGYSVSREKKESFPLTVTSAQKNPTAFYLCASSDLLGQGSYNEQFFGPGTRLTVL.